A selection of T cell receptor beta chains follows, all from one sample in a study of blood T cell repertoires in COVID-19. Generated by immunoSEQ multiplex PCR, the TCRdb table keeps only in-frame clones and is missing some. The sample has a few hundred thousand clones; approximately 90% are singletons. Sequencing was carried out using peripheral blood. These receptors all stem from a woman in her thirties with active or convalescent COVID-19. Each CDR3 is given with its conserved first and last residue. The D gene is left open where the match is weak. For some rows the clone size is stated as once, few or many, or as a class when expanded; others skip it.

TRBV30	-	-	TRBJ2-3	TGTGCCGCGGGTCGGGGGTCAAGCACAGATACGCAGTATTTT	CAAGRGSSTDTQYF
TRBV7-2	-	TRBD1	TRBJ2-5	TGTGCCAGCAGCCAGGGACAGGGTATTGAGACCCAGTACTTC	CASSQGQGIETQYF
TRBV6-6	once	TRBD1	TRBJ1-5	TGTGCCAGCCGAGGACAGGCTAATCAGCCCCAGCATTTT	CASRGQANQPQHF
TRBV20-1	-	-	TRBJ2-7	TGCAGTGCTAGTGGGGGGGAAAAGACAGGGCGAGAGGACGAGCAGTACTTC	CSASGGEKTGREDEQYF
TRBV7-2	-	-	TRBJ2-5	TGTGCCAGCAGCCCTACCAGGGTCGAAGAGACCCAGTACTTC	CASSPTRVEETQYF
TRBV19	-	-	TRBJ2-6	TGTGCCAGTAGTATCATCAGGGGGGCTTCTGGGGCCAACGTCCTGACTTTC	CASSIIRGASGANVLTF
TRBV30	-	-	TRBJ1-2	TGTGCCTGGAGTTTGCAGGCGACCTCTCACTATGGCTACACCTTC	CAWSLQATSHYGYTF
TRBV5-1	-	TRBD2	TRBJ2-3	TGCGCCAGCAGCTTGGCCGGGACTAGCGGGGGAAATACGCAGTATTTT	CASSLAGTSGGNTQYF
TRBV7-2	-	TRBD1	TRBJ1-5	TGTGCCAGCGGCAGGGGGTACAATCAGCCCCAGCATTTT	CASGRGYNQPQHF
TRBV10-1	-	TRBD2	TRBJ2-1	TGCGCCAGCAGTCTAGCGGGGGCCCACAATGAGCAGTTCTTC	CASSLAGAHNEQFF
TRBV6-1	-	TRBD2	TRBJ2-7	TGTGCCAGCAGTGAAGCCACTAGCGGGGGGTACGAGCAGTACTTC	CASSEATSGGYEQYF
TRBV6-4	once	-	TRBJ1-3	TGTGCCAGCATTCTTTTGCGTAACTCTGGAAACACCATATATTTT	CASILLRNSGNTIYF
TRBV9	-	-	TRBJ2-5	TGTGCCAGCAGTACAACAGGGGGGGTTTTGGAAAAGACCCAGTACTTC	CASSTTGGVLEKTQYF
TRBV5-4	-	-	TRBJ1-4	TGTGCCAGCAGCTCCAAGGGGAGGGGCCCGGACGGTGAAAAACTGTTTTTT	CASSSKGRGPDGEKLFF
TRBV27	-	TRBD1	TRBJ1-2	TGTGCCAGCAGTTTATTTTCAGGGGGCGCATATGGCTACACCTTC	CASSLFSGGAYGYTF
TRBV6-5	-	-	TRBJ1-3	TGTGCCAGCAGTCCGACGCGGTTCTCTGGAAACACCATATATTTT	CASSPTRFSGNTIYF
TRBV28	-	TRBD2	TRBJ2-7	TGTGCCAGCAGGGGGACTAGCGGGGGTGCCTACGAGCAGTACTTC	CASRGTSGGAYEQYF
TRBV15	once	-	TRBJ2-5	TGTGCCACCAGCTGGACAGCTACCCAAGAGACCCAGTACTTC	CATSWTATQETQYF
TRBV4-1	-	TRBD2	TRBJ2-2	TGCGCCAGCAGCCAACGCGCACCCGGGACTAGCGGGGGGAAGAACACCGGGGAGCTGTTTTTT	CASSQRAPGTSGGKNTGELFF
TRBV28	-	-	TRBJ1-2	TGTGCCAGCAGTGCGAGTTTTCAGGGGTTCGGCTACACCTTC	CASSASFQGFGYTF